The 4 T cell receptor beta chains reported below all come from one sample, sequenced in a study of control samples from healthy donors and cancer patients (dated by TCRdb to the early 2020s). Libraries were prepared through the immunoSEQ multiplex PCR assay. As stored in TCRdb, this immuneACCESS dataset retains in-frame rearrangements with V and J assigned. A fraction of the clones does not appear; measured against another copy, unresolved V genes explain less than half of the discrepancy, and the remainder lacks a known reason. Counted in this sample were 230,000 or so clones; roughly 94% of them appeared once. The top ten hold around 1.5% of the sample. Sequencing was performed on blood. These TCRs come from a man between 50 and 59 years old in good health.

The gene calls are TRBV11-2 and TRBJ1-2; TRBD1 matches at 11 bases. Germline CDR1 reads SGHAT; CDR2 reads FQNNGV. This CDR3 comprises 18 residues. V gave up 0 bases and J gave up 2 bases; unmatched junction bases: 8. CDR3 residues: CASSLDRGRTGGNYGYTF. CDR3 coding DNA: TGTGCCAGCAGCTTAGATAGGGGGAGGACAGGGGGCAACTATGGCTACACCTTC.

The chain links TRBV28 to TRBJ1-1; 11 nucleotides align to TRBD1. This CDR3 comprises 17 residues. Germline V gene sequence: CDR1 MDHEN, CDR2 SYDVKM. Unmatched junction bases numbered 15, after V lost 9 bases and J lost 3 bases. CDR3 DNA sequence: TGTGCCAGTAATCCAAGGACAGGGGGCGATTTGGACACTGAAGCTTTCTTT. Translating gives CASNPRTGGDLDTEAFF.

V and J are TRBV7-2 and TRBJ1-5; no clear D gene. CDR1 and CDR2 (germline): SGHTA, FQGNSA. The V end was cut by 1 base, the J end by 4 bases, with 8 bases between. The CDR3 is 14 amino acids. The CDR3: CASSLGVRNQPQHF. CDR3 DNA sequence: TGTGCCAGCAGCTTAGGCGTACGTAATCAGCCCCAGCATTTT.

The gene calls are TRBV7-2 and TRBJ2-6, with D hard to call. Germline CDR1 is SGHTA and CDR2 is FQGNSA. V lost 5 bases, J lost 2 bases, and 7 bases lay in between. The CDR3 is made up of 14 amino acids. The CDR3: CASSPQAGANVLTF. In nucleotides, the CDR3 is TGTGCCAGCAGCCCACAAGCTGGGGCCAACGTCCTGACTTTC.